The 31 T cell receptor beta chains given below trace back to one sample, sequenced in a study of shared clonotypes between healthy human individuals. The data were produced by immunoSEQ multiplex PCR, yet TCRdb's version contains in-frame clones alone and is incomplete. The data hold over 1.4 million clones, with roughly 96% observed a single time. Source material: naive CD4+ T cells sorted from blood. Subset noted: CD45RA+ positively selected. The receptors here all came from a man aged 30 to 39 in good health.

This chain links TRBV27 with TRBJ2-5; 9 nucleotides line up with TRBD2. Trimming took 7 bases from V and 4 from J; bases not matched to a gene: 16. The CDR3 loop spans 17 amino acids. Germline-derived CDR1 and CDR2 are MNHEY and SMNVEV (reference sequence). The CDR3 region is CASMTASGLAIRETQYF. CDR3 coding DNA: TGTGCCAGCATGACCGCGTCGGGACTAGCAATTCGAGAGACCCAGTACTTC.

The rearrangement links TRBV11-2 to TRBJ2-7; D tentatively fits TRBD1 or TRBD2 (5 bases each). The CDR3 extends over 14 amino acids. CDR1 and CDR2 (germline): SGHAT, FQNNGV. Between the trimmed V and J ends, which lost 4 bases and 2 bases, there was a span of 12 bases. The CDR3 is CASSSLAGTYEQYF. The CDR3 DNA sequence: TGTGCCAGCAGCTCGCTAGCAGGGACCTACGAGCAGTACTTC.

The rearrangement joins TRBV7-9 to TRBJ2-2; D remains unclear. Germline CDR1 SEHNR, CDR2 FQNEAQ (reference sequence). V lost 4 bases, J lost 1 base, and 10 bases lay in between. CDR3 length: 15 residues. CDR3 protein: CASSSPPGNTGELFF. CDR3 in DNA: TGTGCCAGCAGCTCGCCGCCAGGGAACACCGGGGAGCTGTTTTTT.

The chain links TRBV2 to TRBJ1-1; a possible D gene is TRBD1 (6 bases). The CDR3 runs to 15 residues. The germline CDR1 and CDR2 sequences are SNHLY and FYNNEI. V lost 6 bases, J lost 1 base, and 15 bases lay in between. This CDR3 reads CASRSQGVGNTEAFF. The CDR3 nucleotides read TGTGCCAGCAGATCACAGGGAGTCGGGAACACTGAAGCTTTCTTT.

This clone was detected once. The CDR3 coding sequence is TGTGCCAGCAGCGCAGAACAGGGGGCGGGCTACACCTTC. Amino acid sequence: CASSAEQGAGYTF. The chain has TRBV7-2 and TRBJ1-2; 9 bases are a match to TRBD1. After removal of 5 bases from V and 8 bases from J, the junction contained 6 bases not matched to a gene. Germline V lookup: CDR1 SGHTA, CDR2 FQGNSA. The CDR3 contains 13 residues. Filled out from reference TRBV7-2 and TRBJ1-2, the complete variable domain reads GAGVSQSPSNKVTEKGKDVELRCDPISGHTALYWYRQSLGQGLEFLIYFQGNSAPDKSGLPSDRFSAERTGGSVSTLTIQRTQQEDSAVYLCASSAEQGAGYTFGSGTRLTVV.

The chain is built from TRBV2 and TRBJ2-1, with D possibly matching TRBD2 (7 bases). The germline gives CDR1 SNHLY, CDR2 FYNNEI. The V end lost 8 bases, the J end lost 8 bases, and 13 bases lay between the germline ends. The CDR3 runs 12 residues. The CDR3 region has the DNA TGTGCCAGCGCGGGGGCTGTTGATGAGCAGTTCTTC. This encodes CASAGAVDEQFF.

The CDR3 protein is CASSYHRPNSNQPQHF. DNA for the CDR3: TGTGCCAGCAGTTACCACCGCCCAAATAGCAATCAGCCCCAGCATTTT. This chain joins TRBV6-5 and TRBJ1-5; D unclear. Per germline, CDR1 MNHEY and CDR2 SVGAGI. There are 16 residues in the CDR3. V was cut by 2 bases and J by 0 bases, with 11 bases left in between.

For this clone: The sample has other DNA sequences that encode this CDR3 too. This rearrangement joins TRBV7-3 to TRBJ2-1; 11 bases line up with TRBD2. V lost 5 bases to trimming and J lost 4 bases; unmatched junction nucleotides: 4. Germline-derived CDR1 and CDR2 are SGHTA and FQGTGA. CDR3 size: 15 residues. The CDR3 reads CASSLRLAGYNEQFF. The CDR3 nucleotides are TGTGCCAGCAGCCTGCGACTAGCGGGGTACAATGAGCAGTTCTTC.

The chain links TRBV5-4 to TRBJ2-1, with TRBD2 matching over 16 bases. The CDR3 has 16 residues. The V segment lost 5 bases and the J segment 10 bases; nucleotides outside the gene matches: 9. The germline CDR1 and CDR2 sequences are SGHNT and YYREEE (reference sequence). The CDR3 DNA follows: TGTGCCAGCAGGACGGGACTAGCGGGAGGGCGTGAGGAGCAGTTCTTC. It specifies CASRTGLAGGREEQFF.

The chain has TRBV27 and TRBJ1-1, with 7 bases matching TRBD1. The germline V gene encodes CDR1 MNHEY and CDR2 SMNVEV (reference sequence). The CDR3 sequence is 14 residues long. V was pared by 5 bases and J by 5 bases, with 8 bases of the junction left unmatched. CDR3 coding DNA: TGTGCCAGCAGTCTCCGACAGGGACGAACTGAAGCTTTCTTT. Translating gives CASSLRQGRTEAFF.

This chain links TRBV7-8 with TRBJ2-2, with 10 bases matching TRBD1. The CDR3 is 16 residues long. CDR1 and CDR2 (germline): SGHVS, FQNEAQ. With V trimmed by 5 bases and J by 9 bases, 12 bases remained unmatched. CDR3 bases: TGTGCCAGCAGCCCCCGGACAGGGGGAACATTTTGGGAGCTGTTTTTT. Amino acid sequence: CASSPRTGGTFWELFF.

CDR3 DNA sequence: TGTGCCAGTACCAGCGGGAGTGAAGATACGCAGTATTTT. Protein sequence: CASTSGSEDTQYF. The chain joins TRBV19 to TRBJ2-3; 8 bases are shared with TRBD2. The CDR3 has 13 residues. From germline, CDR1 is LNHDA and CDR2 SQIVND (reference sequence). Losses at the gene ends were 7 bases for V and 5 bases for J; bases not matched to a gene: 5.

With respect to this clone: This same CDR3 is encoded by further DNA sequences in the sample. The chain recombines TRBV28 with TRBJ2-3, with unresolved D. The CDR3 is 12 amino acids. Germline V gene lookup returns CDR1 MDHEN and CDR2 SYDVKM. Trimming left V 3 bases short and J 0 bases short, with 1 base between. CDR3 nucleotides: TGTGCCAGCAGTTTGAGCACAGATACGCAGTATTTT. Protein: CASSLSTDTQYF.

The rearrangement joins TRBV6-1 to TRBJ1-1; weak D call: TRBD1 (5 bases). The CDR3 is made up of 17 amino acids. Trimming cost V 3 bases and J 6 bases, with 23 bases left between them. Germline CDR1 is MNHNS and CDR2 is SASEGT. The DNA of the CDR3 is TGTGCCAGCAGTGATACCCGGGACCGGGGAAAGGGGCCTGAAGCTTTCTTT. Its protein product is CASSDTRDRGKGPEAFF.

The chain uses TRBV28 and TRBJ2-7, with 7 nucleotides matching TRBD1. The V and J ends lost 4 bases and 4 bases, in that order; junction bases with no gene match: 10. This CDR3 is built from 15 residues. The germline V gene has CDR1 MDHEN and CDR2 SYDVKM. CDR3 loop: CASSYRGVIGYEQYF. The CDR3 DNA is TGTGCCAGCAGTTACAGGGGCGTAATTGGGTACGAGCAGTACTTC. The whole variable domain, remainder taken from reference TRBV28 and TRBJ2-7, is DVKVTQSSRYLVKRTGEKVFLECVQDMDHENMFWYRQDPGLGLRLIYFSYDVKMKEKGDIPEGYSVSREKKERFSLILESASTNQTSMYLCASSYRGVIGYEQYFGPGTRLTVT.

The gene calls are TRBV18 and TRBJ1-1, with D possibly being TRBD1 (5 bases). Trimming stripped 3 bases from V and 0 bases from J, with 23 bases between. Looked up from germline, CDR1 is KGHSH and CDR2 is LQKENI. The CDR3 spans 19 residues. CDR3 coding DNA: TGTGCCAGCTCACCCATACCTTTAATAGACAGCGGCATGAACACTGAAGCTTTCTTT. It translates to CASSPIPLIDSGMNTEAFF.

The chain has TRBV7-9 and TRBJ2-1, with D possibly TRBD2 on 7 matching bases. Germline V gives CDR1 SEHNR, CDR2 FQNEAQ (reference sequence). This CDR3 region has 13 residues. V was clipped by 6 bases and J by 6 bases, with 12 bases between them. CDR3 sequence (DNA): TGTGCCAGCAGGGAGAGGGGGGGCAATGAGCAGTTCTTC. Amino acid sequence: CASRERGGNEQFF.

This chain connects TRBV9 to TRBJ2-7; a possible D gene is TRBD1 (6 bases). The CDR3 has 17 residues. The germline V and J ends were trimmed by 4 bases and 5 bases, with 25 bases remaining between them. CDR1 is SGDLS and CDR2 is YYNGEE in the germline V gene. The CDR3 here is CASSLRGIGAPLDEQYF. The CDR3 DNA follows: TGTGCCAGCAGCCTCAGGGGTATTGGCGCGCCTTTGGACGAGCAGTACTTC.

This CDR3 reads CASRYEEGPYEQFF. The DNA of the CDR3 is TGTGCCAGCAGATACGAGGAGGGCCCCTATGAGCAGTTCTTC. The genes are TRBV6-4 and TRBJ2-1; a possible D gene is TRBD2 (6 bases). Germline V gene lookup returns CDR1 MRHNA and CDR2 SNTAGT. The CDR3 is 14 residues long. The ends were cut back, 6 bases at V and 8 bases at J, with 17 bases in the middle.

The gene calls are TRBV5-1 and TRBJ2-5, with 8 nucleotides matching TRBD2. The CDR3 contains 14 residues. The V gene end was trimmed by 3 bases and the J gene end by 5 bases; junction bases not matched to a gene: 6. From germline, CDR1 is SGHRS and CDR2 YFSETQ. The DNA for the CDR3 is TGCGCCAGCAGCTCAGGACTAGCTTCCGAGACCCAGTACTTC. Its translation is CASSSGLASETQYF.

This sequence joins TRBV18 and TRBJ1-2, with 10 bases matching TRBD1. Germline V gene data show CDR1 as KGHSH and CDR2 as LQKENI. This CDR3 spans 16 amino acids. With 2 bases clipped from V and 0 bases from J, the junction kept 3 bases outside the gene matches. CDR3 DNA sequence: TGTGCCAGCTCACCAGGGACAGGGGCCACTAACTATGGCTACACCTTC. Translation gives CASSPGTGATNYGYTF.

V and J are TRBV6-7 and TRBJ2-5, with D possibly matching TRBD2 (7 bases). TRBV6-7 is assigned to the ORF class and has an uncertain function. The V end lost 6 bases, the J end lost 4 bases, and 9 bases lay between the germline ends. CDR3 length: 12 residues. The CDR3: CASRRGGETQYF. In nucleotides, the CDR3 is TGTGCCAGCAGGAGGGGGGGAGAGACCCAGTACTTC.

V gene TRBV6-1 combines with J gene TRBJ1-2; D ambiguous. V was pared by 5 bases and J by 5 bases, with 12 bases between. CDR3 length equals 13 residues. The germline CDR1 and CDR2 sequences are MNHNS and SASEGT. CDR3 coding DNA: TGTGCCAGCAGTCCTCGGTTGGCGTATGGCTACACCTTC. Encoded protein: CASSPRLAYGYTF.

The chain is built from TRBV5-6 and TRBJ2-1; no reliable D call. CDR3 length: 12 residues. In germline, CDR1 is SGHDT, CDR2 YYEEEE. Trimming took off 2 bases at V and 7 bases at J, with 7 bases between the two ends. The CDR3 loop is CASSLFVNEQFF. The CDR3 DNA is TGTGCCAGCAGCTTATTTGTAAATGAGCAGTTCTTC.

This chain uses TRBV7-2 with TRBJ2-1; D remains ambiguous. The germline CDR1 and CDR2 sequences are SGHTA and FQGNSA. Trimming left V 1 base short and J 4 bases short, with 5 bases between. This CDR3 has 13 amino acids. The CDR3 bases are TGTGCCAGCAGCTTAGAACTGTACAATGAGCAGTTCTTC. Protein: CASSLELYNEQFF.

The V gene is TRBV7-9, the J gene TRBJ2-7; possibly TRBD2 for D (6 bases). V lost 5 bases and J 6 bases, leaving 17 bases between the germline ends. The CDR3 covers 14 residues. CDR1 SEHNR and CDR2 FQNEAQ come from the germline V gene (reference sequence). CDR3 nucleotide sequence: TGTGCCAGCAGCCTAAGCGGGCGAACTGGCGAGCAGTACTTC. It yields the protein CASSLSGRTGEQYF.

This rearrangement joins TRBV28 to TRBJ2-7; D may be TRBD1 (6 bases). V was trimmed by 4 bases and J by 1 base, leaving 23 bases between them. This CDR3 has 18 residues. The germline gives CDR1 MDHEN, CDR2 SYDVKM. CDR3 nucleotides: TGTGCCAGCAGTTACTTGGTTCCCTACCTAGGGGGATCCTACGAGCAGTACTTC. Protein sequence: CASSYLVPYLGGSYEQYF.

The genes are TRBV28 and TRBJ2-7; no firm D call. Germline-derived CDR1 and CDR2 are MDHEN and SYDVKM. Trimming removed 0 bases at V and 9 bases at J, with 9 bases between. This CDR3 comprises 12 residues. CDR3 coding DNA: TGTGCCAGCAGTTTATGGGCCTCCGGGCAGTACTTC. This translates into CASSLWASGQYF. The full variable domain, with the rest looked up from reference TRBV28 and TRBJ2-7, is DVKVTQSSRYLVKRTGEKVFLECVQDMDHENMFWYRQDPGLGLRLIYFSYDVKMKEKGDIPEGYSVSREKKERFSLILESASTNQTSMYLCASSLWASGQYFGPGTRLTVT.

V usage is TRBV7-2 and J usage is TRBJ1-1; a weak D match, TRBD1 (5 bases). This CDR3 is 14 amino acids long. V was clipped by 6 bases and J by 6 bases, with 17 bases between them. Looked up from germline, CDR1 is SGHTA and CDR2 is FQGNSA. CDR3 region: CASRGTAGDPEAFF. The CDR3 nucleotides read TGTGCCAGCAGGGGGACGGCGGGGGACCCTGAAGCTTTCTTT.

The genes are TRBV5-4 and TRBJ1-2; 8 positions agree with TRBD1. CDR1 and CDR2 (germline): SGHNT, YYREEE (reference sequence). The CDR3 spans 15 residues. Unmatched junction bases numbered 3, after V lost 0 bases and J lost 2 bases. The CDR3 DNA sequence: TGTGCCAGCAGCTTGGGCAGGGGGCCGAACTATGGCTACACCTTC. Translating gives CASSLGRGPNYGYTF.

The chain couples TRBV7-2 to TRBJ2-3; unclear D gene. The germline CDR1 and CDR2 sequences are SGHTA and FQGNSA. CDR3 length equals 13 residues. V lost 0 bases and J lost 5, with 6 bases in between. CDR3 DNA sequence: TGTGCCAGCAGCTTAGCGCTCGAAGATACGCAGTATTTT. This gives the protein CASSLALEDTQYF.